This is a list of T cell receptor beta chains from one sample in a study of cytomegalovirus exposure and HLA in healthy donors. Method: immunoSEQ multiplex PCR; TCRdb's copy keeps in-frame clones and lacks some. The table has roughly 160,000 clones, 65% to 90% seen once. The sample comprised PBMCs. The receptors derive from a male donor in good health and CMV-seronegative. The CDR3 runs from the conserved cysteine through the conserved F or W. A D gene is named only where the DNA matches it firmly. Size tells how often a clone was seen (once, few, many) or the class of an expanded clone, and some rows leave it out.

>TRBV7-2|TRBJ1-2|14|once|TRBD1
TGTGCCAGCAGCCAGGACAGGCGTTTTTCTGGCTACACCTTC
CASSQDRRFSGYTF
>TRBV4-1|TRBJ1-4|15|-|-
TGCGCCAGCAGCCAAGATAACAGGTCTAATGAAAAACTGTTTTTT
CASSQDNRSNEKLFF
>TRBV2|TRBJ1-1|14|-|TRBD1
TGTGCCAGCAGTGAAGCCGACAGGGGCGTATCGGCTTTCTTT
CASSEADRGVSAFF
>TRBV14|TRBJ1-6|13|-|-
TGTGCCAGCAGGGATGAGGGAAATTCACCCCTCCACTTT
CASRDEGNSPLHF
>TRBV5-1|TRBJ2-5|15|-|TRBD2
TGCGCCAGCAGCTTCGGCGGGGGGACCCAAGAGACCCAGTACTTC
CASSFGGGTQETQYF
>TRBV6-4|TRBJ1-6|15|-|-
TGTGCCAGCAGCCCATCTTGGGGAGGGGTCTCACCCCTCCACTTT
CASSPSWGGVSPLHF
>TRBV2|TRBJ1-4|14|-|-
TGTGCCACCACCGGGGTTACAGGGAAAGAAAAACTGTTTTTT
CATTGVTGKEKLFF
>TRBV7-9|TRBJ2-1|12|-|-
TGTGCCAGCAGCTCCCAATACAATGAGCAGTTCTTC
CASSSQYNEQFF
>TRBV5-1|TRBJ2-7|15|-|-
TGCGCCAGCACTCAGGTGGTAGGTTCGGTCGGCGAGCAGTACTTC
CASTQVVGSVGEQYF
>TRBV29-1|TRBJ1-2|13|-|TRBD1
TGCAGCGTCCGGACAGGGGTTCAAGTTGGCTACACCTTC
CSVRTGVQVGYTF
>TRBV29-1|TRBJ1-2|13|-|TRBD1
TGCAGCGTTGCGAGACAGGGGGCGCGAGGCTACACCTTC
CSVARQGARGYTF
>TRBV6-5|TRBJ2-2|14|few|TRBD2
TGTGCCAGCAGAAGGCGGGGGGACACCGGGGAGCTGTTTTTT
CASRRRGDTGELFF
>TRBV19|TRBJ1-6|17|-|TRBD1
TGTGCCAGTAGTATAGGACAGGGGTCGAGGACCGGATCACCCCTCCACTTT
CASSIGQGSRTGSPLHF
>TRBV11-2|TRBJ2-5|19|-|TRBD2
TGTGCCAGCAGCTTAAGGCCAATAGTTCCTAGCGGGGGACAAGAGACCCAGTACTTC
CASSLRPIVPSGGQETQYF
>TRBV9|TRBJ2-7|12|-|TRBD2
TGTGCCAGCAGCGGGCGGGGGTTTGAGCAGTACTTC
CASSGRGFEQYF
>TRBV30|TRBJ1-2|11|-|-
TGTGCCTGGAGTGTCGGCTATGGCTACACCTTC
CAWSVGYGYTF
>TRBV6-1|TRBJ1-1|14|-|-
TGTGCCAGCAGTGCCTCGACAGGGAACACTGAAGCTTTCTTT
CASSASTGNTEAFF
>TRBV19|TRBJ2-5|15|-|TRBD2
TGTGCCAGTAGTATGAATAGCGGGGGCGGGGGGACCCAGTACTTC
CASSMNSGGGGTQYF
>TRBV5-1|TRBJ2-1|14|-|-
TGCGCCAGCAGCGTTGAACAGCTCTACAATGAGCAGTTCTTC
CASSVEQLYNEQFF
>TRBV5-1|TRBJ2-7|14|-|-
TGCGCCAGCAGCCCTGTTCGGGACTCCTGGGAGCAGTACTTC
CASSPVRDSWEQYF
>TRBV15|TRBJ1-3|16|-|-
TGTGCCACCAGCAAGGGACAAGCACACTCTGGAAACACCATATATTTT
CATSKGQAHSGNTIYF
>TRBV2|TRBJ2-2|15|-|-
TGTGCCAGCAAACTCGAGGGAGTCGCCACCGGGGAGCTGTTTTTT
CASKLEGVATGELFF
>TRBV21-1|TRBJ2-3|14|-|-
TGTGCCAGCAGCAAGCAGACACCCACAGATACGCAGTATTTT
CASSKQTPTDTQYF
>TRBV5-1|TRBJ2-7|14|-|-
TGCGCCAGCAGCTTGGAGGGGGTCCGCTACGAGCAGTACTTC
CASSLEGVRYEQYF
>TRBV25-1|TRBJ1-2|14|-|-
TGTGCCAGCAGCAAAGGAACCGGACTCTATGGCTACACCTTC
CASSKGTGLYGYTF
>TRBV5-1|TRBJ2-6|13|-|-
TGCGCCAGCTCAGTTTCTGGGGCCAACGTCCTGACTTTC
CASSVSGANVLTF
>TRBV5-1|TRBJ2-6|20|-|TRBD1
TGCGCCAGCAGCTTGGTTCTAGTCGGACAGGGGGCGGCTGGGGCCAACGTCCTGACTTTC
CASSLVLVGQGAAGANVLTF
>TRBV29-1|TRBJ2-3|13|-|-
TGCAGCGTTGAAAGGGCGGGAACAGATACGCAGTATTTT
CSVERAGTDTQYF
>TRBV7-6|TRBJ1-5|13|-|-
TGTGCCAGCAGCCAGGCCCCGGATCAGCCCCAGCATTTT
CASSQAPDQPQHF
>TRBV6-5|TRBJ1-4|15|-|-
TGTGCCAGCAGTTATTCCCAGGGAGGTCGGGAAAAACTGTTTTTT
CASSYSQGGREKLFF
>TRBV11-2|TRBJ1-5|14|-|-
TGTGCCAGCAGCTTCGGGGGGGCCAATCAGCCCCAGCATTTT
CASSFGGANQPQHF
>TRBV5-1|TRBJ1-4|16|-|TRBD1
TGCGCCAGCAGCTCCGGGACAGGGGGCCCTAATGAAAAACTGTTTTTT
CASSSGTGGPNEKLFF
>TRBV6-1|TRBJ1-2|13|few|-
TGTGCCAGCAGTGGGACAGACATCTATGGCTACACCTTC
CASSGTDIYGYTF
>TRBV6-6|TRBJ2-7|16|-|-
TGTGCCAGCAGTTACTCGACTAAGGGCAGGATCTACGAGCAGTACTTC
CASSYSTKGRIYEQYF
>TRBV5-1|TRBJ2-7|13|-|-
TGCGCCAGCAGCAGCACGGGGAGCTACGAGCAGTACTTC
CASSSTGSYEQYF
>TRBV7-2|TRBJ1-5|12|-|-
TGTGCCAGCAGCTTACTCACACAGCCCCAGCATTTT
CASSLLTQPQHF
>TRBV29-1|TRBJ2-5|12|-|TRBD2
TGCAGCGTGGGGGGGTGGGATGAGACCCAGTACTTC
CSVGGWDETQYF
>TRBV6-4|TRBJ2-2|14|-|TRBD1
TGTGCCAGCAGTGTCACAGGGGTGCCCGGGGAGCTGTTTTTT
CASSVTGVPGELFF
>TRBV6-5|TRBJ1-2|14|once|-
TGTGCCAGCAGGGTGGGGGGGCCCAACTATGGCTACACCTTC
CASRVGGPNYGYTF
>TRBV5-4|TRBJ1-1|13|-|-
TGTGCCAGCAGCTTCCCCGGCGATAGAGCGGCTTTCTTT
CASSFPGDRAAFF
>TRBV19|TRBJ2-2|14|-|-
TGTGCCAGTAGTATAGATTCCGGCACCGGGGAGCTGTTTTTT
CASSIDSGTGELFF
>TRBV18|TRBJ1-4|14|once|-
TGTGCCAGCTCACCCTCGTCAGGGCTCGGAAAACTGTTTTTT
CASSPSSGLGKLFF
>TRBV9|TRBJ1-5|15|few|TRBD1
TGTGCCAGCAGCGTAGGAGGGGGCCTCAATCAGCCCCAGCATTTT
CASSVGGGLNQPQHF
>TRBV5-3|TRBJ1-1|15|-|-
TGTGCCAGAAGCTCTAGCCCGGACGGAAACACTGAAGCTTTCTTT
CARSSSPDGNTEAFF
>TRBV7-9|TRBJ2-3|15|-|TRBD2
TGTGCCAGCAGTTGGGGAGGGGATGTCACAGATACGCAGTATTTT
CASSWGGDVTDTQYF
>TRBV18|TRBJ2-1|13|once|-
TGTGCCAGCTCAGAGGGAGAGTACAATGAGCAGTTCTTC
CASSEGEYNEQFF
>TRBV6-1|TRBJ1-2|15|once|-
TGTGCCAGCAGTGAAGTCGTGGGGGCTCACTATGGCTACACCTTT
CASSEVVGAHYGYTF
>TRBV7-2|TRBJ1-5|16|-|-
TGTGCCAGCAGCGGCGCGGGAGTGTATAGCAATCAGCCCCAGCATTTT
CASSGAGVYSNQPQHF
>TRBV2|TRBJ2-5|15|-|TRBD1
TGTGCCGGCAAAACTGGGACAGGGGGCCGTGAGACCCAGTACTTC
CAGKTGTGGRETQYF
>TRBV25-1|TRBJ2-7|15|-|TRBD1
TGTGCCAGCAGTGGGGGGGACAGGACCCTCTACGAGCAGTACTTC
CASSGGDRTLYEQYF
>TRBV5-1|TRBJ1-2|14|-|TRBD1
TGCGCCAGCAGCCCCGAACTGGACAGGGATGGCTACACCTTC
CASSPELDRDGYTF
>TRBV5-6|TRBJ2-7|14|-|TRBD1
TGTGCCAGCAGCCCGGGACAGGGGGCCTACGAGCAGTACTTC
CASSPGQGAYEQYF
>TRBV9|TRBJ1-2|12|few|-
TGTGCCAGCAAGGACAGAATCTATGGCTACACCTTC
CASKDRIYGYTF
>TRBV27|TRBJ1-2|13|-|-
TGTGCCAGCAGTTCGACAGCTAACTATGGCTACACCTTC
CASSSTANYGYTF
>TRBV19|TRBJ2-3|16|once|-
TGTGCCAGTAGCCGGGACTGGGGGGGCGGGGCAGATACGCAGTATTTT
CASSRDWGGGADTQYF
>TRBV4-1|TRBJ1-1|16|few|TRBD1
TGCGCCAGCAGCCAGTCTCTCGGGACAGCGAACACTGAAGCTTTCTTT
CASSQSLGTANTEAFF
>TRBV25-1|TRBJ2-2|15|-|TRBD2
TGTGCCAGCAGTCATGCGACTAGCGGAGCCGGGGAGCTGTTTTTT
CASSHATSGAGELFF
>TRBV13|TRBJ2-7|12|-|-
TGTGCCAGCAGCCTCGAGACTTACGAGCAGTACTTC
CASSLETYEQYF